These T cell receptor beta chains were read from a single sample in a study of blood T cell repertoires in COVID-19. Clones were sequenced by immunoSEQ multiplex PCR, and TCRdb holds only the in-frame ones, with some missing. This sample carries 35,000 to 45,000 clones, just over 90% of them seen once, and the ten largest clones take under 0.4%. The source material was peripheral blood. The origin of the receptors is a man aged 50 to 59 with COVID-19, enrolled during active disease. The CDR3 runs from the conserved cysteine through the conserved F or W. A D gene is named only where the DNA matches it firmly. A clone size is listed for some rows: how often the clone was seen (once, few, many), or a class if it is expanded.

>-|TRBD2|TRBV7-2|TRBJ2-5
TGTGCCAGCAGCTTAGTCTCTAGCGGGAGTCTCCAAGAGACCCAGTACTTC
CASSLVSSGSLQETQYF
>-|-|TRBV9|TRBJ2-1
TGTGCCAGCAGCGCGGACAGCCAACCCTACAATGAGCAGTTCTTC
CASSADSQPYNEQFF
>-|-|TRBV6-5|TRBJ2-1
TGTGCCAGCAGTCAGAACCGGTTAGCGGAGCAGTTCTTC
CASSQNRLAEQFF
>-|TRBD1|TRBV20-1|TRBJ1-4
TGCAGTGCCCAAGACCAGGGGGCGGTGATTTTT
CSAQDQGAVIF
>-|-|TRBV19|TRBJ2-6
TGTGCCAGTAGTTCGGACAGTGCCTCTGGGGCCAACGTCCTGACTTTC
CASSSDSASGANVLTF
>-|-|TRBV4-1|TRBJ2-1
TGCGCCAGCAGCCGGGCGAATTACAATGAGCAGTTCTTC
CASSRANYNEQFF
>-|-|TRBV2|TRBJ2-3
TGTGCCAGCAGTGACATGGCGGGGCGGCACGGTACGCAGTATTTT
CASSDMAGRHGTQYF
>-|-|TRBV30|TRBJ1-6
TGTGCCTGGAGCCCGGGGGAATCACCCCTCCACTTT
CAWSPGESPLHF
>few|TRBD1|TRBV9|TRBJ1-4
TGTGCCAGCAGCGCATACATGGGACAGCCAAATGAAAAACTGTTTTTT
CASSAYMGQPNEKLFF
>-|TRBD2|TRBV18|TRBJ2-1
TGTGCCAGCTCCCAGACTAGCGCCCGCCTTGGGTATGAGCAGTTCTTC
CASSQTSARLGYEQFF
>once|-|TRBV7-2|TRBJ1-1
TGTGCCAGCAGCAAAGGGAGGGGGGGCACTGAAGCTTTCTTT
CASSKGRGGTEAFF
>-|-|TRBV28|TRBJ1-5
TGTGCCAGCAGTGCCGACAGGTATAGCAATCAGCCCCAGCATTTT
CASSADRYSNQPQHF
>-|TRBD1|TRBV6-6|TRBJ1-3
TGTGCCAGCAGCTCCGGGACAGTCGGAAACACCATATATTTT
CASSSGTVGNTIYF
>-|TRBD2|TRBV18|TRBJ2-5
TGTGCCAGCCAGGGACTAGCCCTACAAGAGACCCAGTACTTC
CASQGLALQETQYF
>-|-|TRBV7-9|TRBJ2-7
TGTGCCAGCAGCTTACGGGACTACGAGCAGTACTTC
CASSLRDYEQYF
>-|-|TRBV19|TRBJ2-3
TGTGCCAGTAGTATTACATCAGGGCGTCAAGATACGCAGTATTTT
CASSITSGRQDTQYF
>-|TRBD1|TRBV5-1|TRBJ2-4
TGCGCCAGCAGCGACAGGGACAGGATGGGCAAAAACATTCAGTACTTC
CASSDRDRMGKNIQYF
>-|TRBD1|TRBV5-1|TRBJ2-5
TGCGCCAGCAGCATCAGACAGGGACAAGAGACCCAGTACTTC
CASSIRQGQETQYF
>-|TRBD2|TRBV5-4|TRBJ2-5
TGTGCCAGCAGCCTACGACTAGCGGGAGGGGGAGGGACCCAGTACTTC
CASSLRLAGGGGTQYF
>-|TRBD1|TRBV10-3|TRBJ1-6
TGTGCCGTACGACAGGGGGAAGGCTCACCCCTCCACTTT
CAVRQGEGSPLHF
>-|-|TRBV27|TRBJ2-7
TGTGCCAGCAGTTTTGAAGGGAGAAACCCCTACGAGCAGTACTTC
CASSFEGRNPYEQYF
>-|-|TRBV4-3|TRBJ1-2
TGCGCCAGCAGCCAAGAGACAGGCTTATATGATTTTAACTATGGCTACACCTTC
CASSQETGLYDFNYGYTF
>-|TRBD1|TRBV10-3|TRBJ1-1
TGTGCCATCAGTAAGGACAGGGTCGAGATGAACACTGAAGCTTTCTTT
CAISKDRVEMNTEAFF
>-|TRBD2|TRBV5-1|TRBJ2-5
TGCGCCAGCAGCTTAGCGCAGCGGGAGGCGACCCAGTACTTC
CASSLAQREATQYF
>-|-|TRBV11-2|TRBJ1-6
TGTGCCAGCAGCTTAACTACAGGGTTTCGAAATTCACCCCTCCACTTT
CASSLTTGFRNSPLHF
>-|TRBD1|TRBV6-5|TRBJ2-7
TGTGCCAGCAGCCGGGGACAGGGTCCGAGCGAGCAGTACTTC
CASSRGQGPSEQYF
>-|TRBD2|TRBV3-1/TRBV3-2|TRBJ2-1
TGTGCCAGCAGCCGGGGACTAGCGGTGGGGAACTCCTACAATGAGCAGTTCTTC
CASSRGLAVGNSYNEQFF
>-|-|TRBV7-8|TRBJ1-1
TGTGCCAGCAGCCCAAAGAGGGCGGGGGTGGACACTGAAGCTTTCTTT
CASSPKRAGVDTEAFF
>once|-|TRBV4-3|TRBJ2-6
TGCGCCAGCAGCCAAGATCACAGCTCTGGGGCCAACGTCCTGACTTTC
CASSQDHSSGANVLTF
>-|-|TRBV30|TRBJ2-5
TGTGCCTGGAGTGTCTTGAAGCGCCTCCCCCAAGAGACCCAGTACTTC
CAWSVLKRLPQETQYF
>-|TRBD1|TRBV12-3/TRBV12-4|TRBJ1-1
TGTGCCAGCAGTTTAGCGGGACAGACTGAAGCTTTCTTT
CASSLAGQTEAFF
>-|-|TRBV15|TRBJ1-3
TGTGCCACCAGCACATGGTTTAGCGCGAGCTCTGGAAACACCATATATTTT
CATSTWFSASSGNTIYF
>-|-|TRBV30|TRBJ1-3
TGTGCCTGGAGTGTAACGGCTGGAAACACCATATATTTT
CAWSVTAGNTIYF
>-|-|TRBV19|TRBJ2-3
TGTGCCAGTAATATAAGTCGGGAGAGCACAGATACGCAGTATTTT
CASNISRESTDTQYF
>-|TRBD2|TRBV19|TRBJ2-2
TGTGCCAGTATACGGACTAGCATGAACACCGGGGAGCTGTTTTTT
CASIRTSMNTGELFF
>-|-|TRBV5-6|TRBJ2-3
TGTGCCAGCAGCCTTCCGTTAACTTTTAGCACAGATACGCAGTATTTT
CASSLPLTFSTDTQYF
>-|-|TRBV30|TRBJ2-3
TGTGCCTGGAGTGTCGGGGGTACGCAGTATTTT
CAWSVGGTQYF
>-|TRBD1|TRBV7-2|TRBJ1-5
TGTGCCAGCAGCTTAAGGACAGGGGTTTCGAGCAATCAGCCCCAGCATTTT
CASSLRTGVSSNQPQHF
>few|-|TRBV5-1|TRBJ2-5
TGCGCCAGCAGCCTATACCAAGAGACCCAGTACTTC
CASSLYQETQYF
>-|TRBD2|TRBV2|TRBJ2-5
TGTGCCAGCAGTGATGTACCTAGCGGGAGTATCCAAGAGACCCAGTACTTC
CASSDVPSGSIQETQYF
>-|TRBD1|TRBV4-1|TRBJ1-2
TGCGCCAGCAGCCAAGATCATCTGGACAGGGGAATCTATGGCTACACCTTC
CASSQDHLDRGIYGYTF
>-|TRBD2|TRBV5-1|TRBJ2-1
TGCGCCAGCAGCCTTCGGACTAGCGGGGACTACAATGAGCAGTTCTTC
CASSLRTSGDYNEQFF
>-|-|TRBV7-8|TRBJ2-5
TGTGCCAGCAGCTCTAGACAGGCGGAGACCCAGTACTTC
CASSSRQAETQYF
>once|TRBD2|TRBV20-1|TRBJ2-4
TGCAGTGCTAGTCGTGGGGCTTCCCGCGGGGGGGAAAACATTCAGTACTTC
CSASRGASRGGENIQYF
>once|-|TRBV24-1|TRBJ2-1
TGTGCCACCAGTGATTTGCGGGGGGCGCAAGACAATGAGCAGTTCTTC
CATSDLRGAQDNEQFF
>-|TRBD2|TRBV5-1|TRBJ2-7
TGCGCCAGCAGCTGGACTAGCCGGTACGAGCAGTACTTC
CASSWTSRYEQYF
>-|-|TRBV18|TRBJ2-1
TGTGCCAGCTCACCGGAGATGTACAATGAGCAGTTCTTC
CASSPEMYNEQFF
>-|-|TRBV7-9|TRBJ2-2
TGTGCCAGCCGCCCCAGGAACACCGGGGAGCTGTTTTTT
CASRPRNTGELFF
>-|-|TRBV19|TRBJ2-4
TGTGCCAGTAGTATGCGGGACCCCGAAGGCATTCAGTACTTC
CASSMRDPEGIQYF
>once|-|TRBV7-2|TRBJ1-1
TGTGCCAGCAGCGGACAACACCAGCCCCAAATGAACACTGAAGCTTTCTTT
CASSGQHQPQMNTEAFF
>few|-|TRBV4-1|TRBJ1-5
TGCGCCAGCAGCCAAGATCTGACCCGAAGGAGGGCCCAGCATTTT
CASSQDLTRRRAQHF
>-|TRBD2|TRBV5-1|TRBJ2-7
TGCGCCAGCAGCTTGGAACCCAGCGGGAGGTTTTACGAGCAGTACTTC
CASSLEPSGRFYEQYF
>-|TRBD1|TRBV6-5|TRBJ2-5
TGTGCCAGCAGTTATCCCGGGACAGGGTGGCAAGAGACCCAGTACTTC
CASSYPGTGWQETQYF
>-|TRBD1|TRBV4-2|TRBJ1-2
TGTGCCAGCAGCCGGGGGACAGGGCTAGGGCCGTCGGGCTACACCTTC
CASSRGTGLGPSGYTF
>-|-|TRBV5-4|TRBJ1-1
TGTGCCAGCAGCTTGGGACAGCGGAACACTGAAGCTTTCTTT
CASSLGQRNTEAFF
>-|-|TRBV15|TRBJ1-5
TGTGCCACCAGCAGAGATCTGACAGGTCTAAGCAATCAGCCCCAGCATTTT
CATSRDLTGLSNQPQHF